These 28 T cell receptor beta chains originate from one sample sequenced in a study of TET2 disruption in CD19-targeted CAR T cells. TCRdb's copy holds only in-frame clones and misses some; the assay was immunoSEQ multiplex PCR. Its listing shows more than 25,000 clones. Their cognate antigens are unknown. Specified treatment: autologous CTL019 cells: CD19 CAR with 4-1BB and CD3 zeta domains. Sequencing used CD8- CAR+ T cells sorted from cultured blood T cells, obtained for CD19 CAR T cell therapy. Subset in this sample: CD8-negative CAR-positive T cells from the infusion product. The receptors shown here come from a man between 65 and 85 years old with chronic lymphocytic leukemia.

Worth noting for this clone: The read terminates 3 residues before the CDR3 end, so the remaining end is supplied by the germline J gene. This rearrangement joins TRBV27 to TRBJ1-2; 8 bases agree with TRBD1. The CDR3 loop spans 16 amino acids. The junction had 11 bases not matched to a gene; V was cut back by 4 bases and J by 4 bases. Looked up from germline, CDR1 is MNHEY and CDR2 is SMNVEV (reference sequence). The covered CDR3 bases are TGTGCCAGCAGTTCCCTCCCAGGGGGCCAATTCTATGGC. Its protein is CASSSLPGGQFYG. The full CDR3 sequence reads CASSSLPGGQFYGYTF.

Remarks on this clone: The DNA ends 3 residues before the CDR3 does, and the rest of the CDR3 is filled in from the germline J gene. Other DNA sequences in the sample encode the same CDR3. The rearrangement uses TRBV18 and TRBJ1-2; 10 nucleotides line up with TRBD1. Germline CDR1 KGHSH, CDR2 LQKENI. With 2 bases clipped from V and 0 bases from J, the junction kept 3 bases outside the gene matches. The CDR3 consists of 16 residues. Incomplete CDR3 DNA: TGTGCCAGCTCACCAGGGACAGGGGATACTAACTATGGC. This translates into CASSPGTGDTNYG. Given in full, the CDR3 is CASSPGTGDTNYGYTF.

A note on this clone: The observed sequence ends 3 residues before the CDR3 terminus, with the missing tail filled in from the germline J gene. V is TRBV6-4 and J is TRBJ1-2; 9 positions match TRBD1. The CDR3 is 15 amino acids. Losses at the gene ends were 0 bases for V and 6 bases for J; bases not matched to a gene: 5. The germline V gene has CDR1 MRHNA and CDR2 SNTAGT. The sequenced part of the CDR3 DNA is TGTGCCAGCAGTGACTCTCGGACAGGGGCACATGGC. As protein: CASSDSRTGAHG. The CDR3 as a whole reads CASSDSRTGAHGYTF.

With respect to this clone: The observed sequence ends 3 residues before the CDR3 terminus, with the missing tail filled in from the germline J gene. J is TRBJ1-5 and V is TRBV19; the match to TRBD1 covers 7 bases. This CDR3 is 15 amino acids long. Germline CDR1 reads LNHDA; CDR2 reads SQIVND (reference sequence). The J segment lost 3 bases and the V segment lost 5 bases, leaving 7 bases of the junction unmatched. The CDR3 DNA, read in part, is TGTGCCAGTAGTCGCGAGGGGGCGGCCAATCAGCCC. Amino acids: CASSREGAANQP. The whole CDR3 reads CASSREGAANQPQHF. The full variable domain, in which reference TRBV19 and TRBJ1-5 provide the parts outside the CDR3, is DGGITQSPKYLFRKEGQNVTLSCEQNLNHDAMYWYRQDPGQGLRLIYYSQIVNDFQKGDIAEGYSVSREKKESFPLTVTSAQKNPTAFYLCASSREGAANQPQHFGDGTRLSIL.

To note about this clone: The read stops 3 residues short of the end of the CDR3; the missing end is completed from the germline J gene. The rearrangement joins TRBV10-3 to TRBJ2-1; TRBD1 might be the D (5 bases). The V gene lost 3 bases and the J gene lost 7 bases, with 13 bases spanning the gap. CDR3 length: 14 residues. Looked up from germline, CDR1 is ENHRY and CDR2 is SYGVKD. The part of the CDR3 DNA that was read is TGTGCCATCAGTGATGGGGCCTTGGCTAATGAG. Protein sequence: CAISDGALANE. The whole CDR3 protein is CAISDGALANEQFF.

Concerning this clone: The CDR3 is cut off 3 residues early in the read; its end comes from the germline J gene. The rearrangement uses TRBV19 and TRBJ2-7, with 7 bases aligning to TRBD2. Germline assignment: CDR1 LNHDA and CDR2 SQIVND (reference sequence). V lost 4 bases to trimming and J lost 0 bases; unmatched junction nucleotides: 9. The CDR3 runs to 16 residues. CDR3 in amino acids: CASSRGGGGVSYEQYF. CDR3 DNA, as far as it was read: TGTGCCAGTAGTAGGGGTGGCGGGGGAGTCTCCTACGAG.

Concerning this clone: The read stops 3 residues short of the end of the CDR3; the missing end is completed from the germline J gene. The chain joins TRBV18 to TRBJ2-5; possibly TRBD1 for D (5 bases). Germline V CDR1 and CDR2: KGHSH, LQKENI. This CDR3 has 15 amino acids. V was shortened by 6 bases and J by 2 bases, with 16 bases between the two germline ends. CDR3 DNA (partial): TGTGCCAGCTCGCCAGAAATGGCAGGGCAAGAGACC. It yields the protein CASSPEMAGQET. The whole CDR3 region reads CASSPEMAGQETQYF. The full variable domain, rest sourced from reference TRBV18 and TRBJ2-5, is NAGVMQNPRHLVRRRGQEARLRCSPMKGHSHVYWYRQLPEEGLKFMVYLQKENIIDESGMPKERFSAEFPKEGPSILRIQQVVRGDSAAYFCASSPEMAGQETQYFGPGTRLLVL.

Comments on this clone: The CDR3 end falls 3 residues outside the read, so it is completed with the germline J gene. The chain employs TRBV5-1 and TRBJ2-4, with 9 bases lining up with TRBD2. CDR1 and CDR2 (germline): SGHRS, YFSETQ. CDR3 length: 16 residues. CDR3 protein: CASSLPIAGAGETQYF. CDR3 bases read: TGCGCCAGCAGCCTCCCGATAGCGGGGGCTGGGGAGACT.

Remarks on this clone: The read finishes 3 residues shy of the CDR3 end, and the germline J gene is used to complete it. The rearrangement joins TRBV5-1 to TRBJ2-3; TRBD2 aligns across 8 bases. There are 14 residues in the CDR3. Germline lookup yields CDR1 SGHRS and CDR2 YFSETQ. The J segment lost 6 bases and the V segment lost 5 bases, leaving 8 bases of the junction unmatched. CDR3 bases read: TGCGCCAGCAGTTCGAGCGGGGGATGGGATACG. Encoded protein: CASSSSGGWDT. The whole CDR3 protein reads CASSSSGGWDTQYF.

With respect to this clone: One end of the junction is discordant with germline, which a read error may explain. The read ends 3 residues before the CDR3 terminus; that terminus is restored from the germline J gene. The chain employs TRBV29-1 and TRBJ2-7, with D unresolved. This CDR3 contains 12 residues. Germline V lookup: CDR1 SQVTM, CDR2 ANQGSEA. The covered CDR3 bases are TGCAGCGTTAGATTCAGTTCCTCCGAG. It codes for CSVRFSSSE. The entire CDR3 sequence reads CSVRFSSSEQYF.

For this clone: The missing CDR3 end, 3 residues past where the read stops, is filled in from the germline J gene. The chain employs TRBV19 and TRBJ1-4; D remains unclear. The germline gives CDR1 LNHDA, CDR2 SQIVND (reference sequence). V was cut by 5 bases and J by 0 bases, with 7 bases left in between. The CDR3 length is 14 residues. The CDR3 loop is CASSHGSTNEKLFF. The CDR3 bases that were read are TGTGCCAGTAGTCACGGTTCAACTAATGAAAAA.

In the case of this clone: With the read ending 3 residues before the CDR3 end, the germline J gene is used to fill in that end. J is TRBJ1-1 and V is TRBV18; possibly TRBD1 for D (6 bases). CDR3 length equals 14 residues. Germline assignment: CDR1 KGHSH and CDR2 LQKENI. The CDR3 spells CASSPASDSRIAFF. The sequenced CDR3 bases are TGTGCCAGCTCACCAGCTTCGGACAGTCGGATT. Using reference TRBV18 and TRBJ1-1 for the parts outside the CDR3, the full variable domain is NAGVMQNPRHLVRRRGQEARLRCSPMKGHSHVYWYRQLPEEGLKFMVYLQKENIIDESGMPKERFSAEFPKEGPSILRIQQVVRGDSAAYFCASSPASDSRIAFFGQGTRLTVV.

Comment on this clone: Read coverage stops 3 residues before the CDR3 terminus; the germline J gene supplies the remainder. Other DNA sequences from this sample encode an identical CDR3 as well. J is TRBJ1-2 and V is TRBV6-4; TRBD1 matches at 7 bases. With 2 bases clipped from V and 5 bases from J, the junction kept 8 bases outside the gene matches. The germline V gene has CDR1 MRHNA and CDR2 SNTAGT. The CDR3 extends over 15 amino acids. The CDR3 spells CASSDTGQEHYGYTF. Incomplete CDR3 DNA: TGTGCCAGCAGTGACACTGGACAGGAACATTATGGC.

Notes on this clone: The sequence runs out 3 residues before the end of the CDR3; the remainder is reconstructed from the germline J gene. The chain has TRBV29-1 and TRBJ1-2, with a weak D call TRBD1 (6 bases). Germline CDR1 reads SQVTM; CDR2 reads ANQGSEA. The CDR3 totals 15 residues. Trimming took 7 bases from V and 0 from J, leaving 18 bases between them. The CDR3 is CSAWTAVDANYGYTF. CDR3 DNA (partial): TGCAGCGCCTGGACAGCCGTCGATGCTAACTATGGC.

Comments on this clone: From the germline J gene comes the end of the CDR3, since the read stops 3 residues before it. The chain couples TRBV29-1 to TRBJ2-7; D gene ambiguous. Germline V gene sequence: CDR1 SQVTM, CDR2 ANQGSEA. Trimming removed 6 bases from V and 2 bases from J, with 8 bases in between. CDR3 length: 11 amino acids. The CDR3 region is CSVSSAYEQYF. The sequenced part of the CDR3 DNA is TGCAGCGTGTCTTCTGCCTACGAG.

Note on this clone: The read comes to an end 3 residues before the CDR3 does, leaving the germline J gene to fill in the end. J is TRBJ1-2 and V is TRBV28; 9 bases map to TRBD1. The V gene's germline CDR1 is MDHEN and CDR2 SYDVKM. Trimming took 6 bases from V and 5 from J; bases not matched to a gene: 10. The CDR3 runs to 15 residues. CDR3 DNA (partial): TGTGCCAGCAGCACTACCCTGACAGGGGGATATGGC. Encoded protein: CASSTTLTGGYG. In full, the CDR3 reads CASSTTLTGGYGYTF.

As for this clone: The read terminates 3 residues before the CDR3 end, so the remaining end is supplied by the germline J gene. The V call is TRBV7-6, the J call TRBJ1-6; TRBD1 might be the D (5 bases). In germline, CDR1 is SGHVS, CDR2 FNYEAQ. This CDR3 is 14 amino acids long. CDR3 sequence: CASSLKRGRLTLHF. The part of the CDR3 DNA that was read is TGTGCCAGCAGCTTGAAAAGGGGCCGGCTCACC.

Comments on this clone: The read ends 3 residues early relative to the CDR3; the germline J gene fills the gap. This chain connects TRBV5-1 to TRBJ1-2; 7 positions agree with TRBD1. V was clipped by 4 bases and J by 7 bases; unmatched bases: 13. The germline V gene has CDR1 SGHRS and CDR2 YFSETQ. This CDR3 is built from 15 residues. The CDR3 loop reads CASSTTGALRGGYTF. CDR3 bases read: TGCGCCAGCAGCACTACAGGGGCCCTCCGTGGTGGC.

Note on this clone: The read terminates 3 residues before the CDR3 end, so the remaining end is supplied by the germline J gene. V and J are TRBV5-1 and TRBJ2-2; a possible D gene is TRBD1 (5 bases). The CDR3 spans 12 residues. Per germline, CDR1 SGHRS and CDR2 YFSETQ. Between the trimmed V and J ends, which lost 2 bases and 7 bases, there was a span of 6 bases. The CDR3: CASSLGVGELFF. CDR3 DNA, as far as it was read: TGCGCCAGCAGCTTAGGGGTCGGGGAG.

Turning to this clone: Read data end 3 residues before the CDR3 end; the end is taken from the germline J gene. The chain is built from TRBV5-1 and TRBJ2-3; TRBD2 matches 7 bases. After removal of 0 bases from V and 1 base from J, the junction contained 11 bases not matched to a gene. The CDR3 is 18 residues long. CDR1 and CDR2 from the germline V gene are SGHRS and YFSETQ. CDR3 residues: CASSLAVAGVLGTDTQYF. CDR3 DNA, as far as it was read: TGCGCCAGCAGCTTGGCGGTAGCGGGCGTACTAGGCACAGATACG.

Regarding this clone: The read halts 3 residues ahead of the CDR3 end, with the missing end drawn from the germline J gene. The gene calls are TRBV4-1 and TRBJ1-4; 9 bases align to TRBD1. The CDR3 is 17 residues long. CDR1 and CDR2 from the germline V gene are MGHRA and YSYEKL. This chain's CDR3 is CASSQEIRQGVGSPLFF. The sequenced part of the CDR3 DNA is TGCGCCAGCAGCCAAGAGATAAGACAGGGGGTTGGATCACCA.

As for this clone: Coverage ceases 3 residues before the CDR3 finishes, and the germline J gene fills in the end. The chain is built from TRBV5-1 and TRBJ2-3, with D possibly being TRBD1 (6 bases). CDR3 size: 16 residues. CDR1 is SGHRS, CDR2 YFSETQ, per germline. V dropped 0 bases and J dropped 1 base, with 12 bases sitting between them. CDR3 DNA, as far as it was read: TGCGCCAGCAGCTTGGGACAGGCAACCGGCACAGATACG. It is translated as CASSLGQATGTDT. In full, the CDR3 reads CASSLGQATGTDTQYF.

For this clone: Compared with germline, one end of the junction differs, possibly owing to a read error. The CDR3 goes on 3 residues after the read ends, and that part is filled in from the germline J gene. V usage is TRBV2 and J usage is TRBJ1-3, with D unclear. CDR3 length: 14 amino acids. The V gene's germline CDR1 is SNHLY and CDR2 FYNNEI. CDR3 amino acids: CASSGMSSRNTIYF. The DNA read from the CDR3 is TGTGCCAGCAGTGGAATGTCCTCTAGAAACACC.

In the case of this clone: The read halts 3 residues ahead of the CDR3 end, with the missing end drawn from the germline J gene. The V gene is TRBV7-3, the J gene TRBJ2-5; 8 positions agree with TRBD1. The CDR3 sequence is 14 residues long. CDR1 SGHTA and CDR2 FQGTGA come from the germline V gene. The V gene end was trimmed by 2 bases and the J gene end by 4 bases; junction bases not matched to a gene: 3. The DNA read from the CDR3 is TGTGCCAGCAGCTTACAGGGGGCAGGAGAGACC. Its protein is CASSLQGAGET. The entire CDR3 is CASSLQGAGETQYF.

Turning to this clone: The CDR3 extends 3 residues past the end of the read, so its final part is completed from the germline J gene. The V and J genes are TRBV2 and TRBJ2-1; the D gene is possibly TRBD1 (5 bases). Germline CDR1 SNHLY, CDR2 FYNNEI. Trimming stripped 6 bases from V and 9 bases from J, with 15 bases between. The length of the CDR3 is 13 residues. The covered CDR3 bases are TGTGCCAGCAGGGCCAGGGAAGAAGGTGAG. Amino acid sequence: CASRAREEGE. The entire CDR3 reads CASRAREEGEQFF.

As regards this clone: One junction end disagrees with the germline gene, perhaps due to a read error. The DNA ends 3 residues before the CDR3 does, and the rest of the CDR3 is filled in from the germline J gene. This chain uses TRBV4-2 with TRBJ2-2; D is unclear. There are 15 residues in the CDR3. Per germline, CDR1 LGHNA and CDR2 YNFKEQ. The CDR3 sequence: CASSQDRKTEAKLFF. CDR3 bases read: TGCGCCAGCAGCCAAGATAGAAAGACTGAGGCAAAG.

For this clone: Coverage ceases 3 residues before the CDR3 finishes, and the germline J gene fills in the end. V usage is TRBV10-2 and J usage is TRBJ2-7; D may be TRBD2 (6 bases). V lost 3 bases and J lost 0, with 9 bases in between. The germline CDR1 and CDR2 sequences are WSHSY and SAAADI. This CDR3 is 14 amino acids long. Partial CDR3 DNA: TGCGCCAGCAGTGAACGGGGGAGCTCCTACGAG. Translated, it gives CASSERGSSYE. The entire CDR3 protein reads CASSERGSSYEQYF.

Notes on this clone: The observed sequence ends 3 residues before the CDR3 terminus, with the missing tail filled in from the germline J gene. The chain employs TRBV3-1 (or the pseudogene TRBV3-2) and TRBJ2-3; TRBD1 aligns across 7 bases. This CDR3 region has 15 residues. Germline lookup yields CDR1 LGHDT and CDR2 YNNKEL (reference sequence). V lost 1 base and J lost 3; bases outside the gene matches: 4. CDR3 DNA (partial): TGTGCCAGCAGCCAAGGACAGGGACCTACAGATACG. Translating gives CASSQGQGPTDT. The whole CDR3 protein reads CASSQGQGPTDTQYF.